This T cell receptor beta chain came from a study of CD8 T cells in ankylosing spondylitis. Findings and caveats of the study: Typical of ankylosing spondylitis blood, it appeared, was a TCR beta motif of about eight highly homologous variants. In the blood and synovial fluid of reactive arthritis, some motif variants had been previously reported. Reportedly, significant enrichment of disease-linked clones occurred in matched ankylosing spondylitis synovial fluid.

Quantitative 5'-RACE with molecular barcodes was used to make the TCR beta libraries. TCRdb re-called the 5' RACE reads with MiXCR, one entry per CDR3 protein. Seen here are around 770,000 distinct CDR3 sequences, 12% observed once, and the top ten hold 0.51%. This clonotype was found a few times. Its antigen is not known. Germline V gene sequence: CDR1 LGHNA, CDR2 YSLEER. V was trimmed by 0 bases and J by 4 bases, leaving 8 bases between them. The CDR3 totals 14 residues. Specimen: blood, either unsorted or a sorted T cell fraction (not recorded which). The chain is built from TRBV4-3 and TRBJ2-3; no firm D call. The clonotype comes from a male donor with ankylosing spondylitis. The CDR3 DNA reads TGCGCCAGCAGCCAAGATCGGTGGGCAGATACGCAGTATTTT. Its translation: CASSQDRWADTQYF.